The 16 T cell receptor beta chains below all came from one sample that was sequenced in a study of T cell responses to AZD1222 COVID-19 vaccine. Using immunoSEQ multiplex PCR, the repertoire was profiled, and TCRdb retains in-frame clones only, with some absent. The sample comprises roughly 160,000 clones, approximately 90% of which are singletons, and about 4.6% rests with the top ten. The material was peripheral blood, obtained on day 0 of MenACWY control vaccination. Receptors originate from an adult in good health.

The chain couples TRBV5-1 to TRBJ1-2; 8 nucleotides agree with TRBD1. The trim removed 5 bases at V and 8 bases at J, leaving 14 bases unmatched. This CDR3 has 15 residues. Germline assignment: CDR1 SGHRS and CDR2 YFSETQ. The CDR3 protein is CASSLSAGTGWGYTF. The CDR3 DNA follows: TGCGCCAGCAGTTTGTCTGCCGGGACAGGCTGGGGCTACACCTTC.

The chain joins TRBV4-2 to TRBJ1-6; no firm D call. The CDR3 loop spans 17 amino acids. The germline V gene has CDR1 LGHNA and CDR2 YNFKEQ. V lost 1 base and J 0 bases, leaving 10 bases between the germline ends. The CDR3 spells CASSQVGDSSYNSPLHF. The CDR3 coding sequence is TGTGCCAGCAGCCAAGTCGGGGATTCCTCCTATAATTCACCCCTCCACTTT.

This clone was counted a few times. J is TRBJ1-1 and V is TRBV19; D unclear. The CDR3 has 14 residues. Germline CDR1 LNHDA, CDR2 SQIVND (reference sequence). Trimming took off 5 bases at V and 0 bases at J, with 10 bases between the two ends. In DNA, the CDR3 is TGTGCCAGTAGTTTGCCCGGGGTGAACACTGAAGCTTTCTTT. Residues: CASSLPGVNTEAFF.

The count of this clone is one. The chain is built from TRBV12-3 or TRBV12-4 and TRBJ1-1, with D uncertain. V was shortened by 7 bases and J by 4 bases, with 13 bases between the two germline ends. There are 13 residues in the CDR3. The CDR3 sequence: CASTLRLGTEAFF. For the CDR3, the DNA is TGTGCCAGCACCTTAAGGTTGGGCACTGAAGCTTTCTTT.

The CDR3 nucleotides are TGTGCCAGCAGTGCCCAGGGGAACTATGGCTACACCTTC. This codes for CASSAQGNYGYTF. The rearrangement links TRBV2 to TRBJ1-2; D might be TRBD1 (6 bases). This CDR3 comprises 13 residues. Germline CDR1 is SNHLY and CDR2 is FYNNEI. Trimming removed 4 bases from V and 2 bases from J, with 8 bases in between.

The sample holds one count of this clone. The chain combines TRBV5-6 with TRBJ1-5; D is perhaps TRBD1 (5 bases). Germline CDR1 reads SGHDT; CDR2 reads YYEEEE. The V end lost 2 bases, the J end lost 1 base, and 7 bases lay between the germline ends. The CDR3 covers 14 residues. The CDR3 coding sequence is TGTGCCAGCAGCTTCCGGGGGAGCAATCAGCCCCAGCATTTT. This sequence encodes CASSFRGSNQPQHF. Complete variable domain (other parts from reference TRBV5-6 and TRBJ1-5): DAGVTQSPTHLIKTRGQQVTLRCSPKSGHDTVSWYQQALGQGPQFIFQYYEEEERQRGNFPDRFSGHQFPNYSSELNVNALLLGDSALYLCASSFRGSNQPQHFGDGTRLSIL.

The chain is built from TRBV18 and TRBJ1-6, with D possibly matching TRBD1 (6 bases). Germline lookup yields CDR1 KGHSH and CDR2 LQKENI. This CDR3 has 13 amino acids. With 3 bases removed from V and 9 bases from J, the gap between germline ends came to 9 bases. The CDR3 DNA sequence: TGTGCCAGCTCACCCTTGGACAGTTCACCCCTCCACTTT. Translating it yields CASSPLDSSPLHF. The full variable domain, in which reference TRBV18 and TRBJ1-6 provide the parts outside the CDR3, is NAGVMQNPRHLVRRRGQEARLRCSPMKGHSHVYWYRQLPEEGLKFMVYLQKENIIDESGMPKERFSAEFPKEGPSILRIQQVVRGDSAAYFCASSPLDSSPLHFGNGTRLTVT.

This chain links TRBV11-1 with TRBJ1-1; D is ambiguous. From germline, CDR1 is SGHAT and CDR2 FQDESV (reference sequence). The CDR3 totals 13 residues. V dropped 5 bases and J dropped 1 base, with 8 bases sitting between them. CDR3 nucleotide sequence: TGTGCCAGCAGCCGGACGGAGAACACTGAAGCTTTCTTT. Amino acids: CASSRTENTEAFF.

The chain carries TRBV5-6 and TRBJ1-5, with D possibly matching TRBD1 (5 bases). V lost 3 bases and J lost 0, with 7 bases in between. The CDR3 spans 14 residues. Germline-derived CDR1 and CDR2 are SGHDT and YYEEEE. CDR3 DNA sequence: TGTGCCAGCAGCTCACAGGCTAGCAATCAGCCCCAGCATTTT. It codes for CASSSQASNQPQHF.

The rearrangement links TRBV19 to TRBJ2-7; tentative D call: TRBD2 (6 bases). The CDR3 is 13 amino acids. The germline V gene has CDR1 LNHDA and CDR2 SQIVND (reference sequence). The V end lost 8 bases, the J end lost 1 base, and 12 bases lay between the germline ends. CDR3 amino acids: CASREAGSYEQYF. CDR3 DNA sequence: TGTGCCAGTCGTGAGGCGGGATCCTACGAGCAGTACTTC.

The V gene is TRBV11-2, the J gene TRBJ2-7; D not resolved. V shed 2 bases and J shed 0 bases, with 14 bases lying between them. The CDR3 is made up of 16 amino acids. The germline V gene encodes CDR1 SGHAT and CDR2 FQNNGV. The CDR3: CASSLNIVATSYEQYF. As DNA, the CDR3 is TGTGCCAGCAGCTTAAATATCGTCGCGACCTCCTACGAGCAGTACTTC. Full variable domain (rest looked up from reference TRBV11-2 and TRBJ2-7): EAGVAQSPRYKIIEKRQSVAFWCNPISGHATLYWYQQILGQGPKLLIQFQNNGVVDDSQLPKDRFSAERLKGVDSTLKIQPAKLEDSAVYLCASSLNIVATSYEQYFGPGTRLTVT.

The V call is TRBV2, the J call TRBJ1-1; D remains ambiguous. CDR3 length: 10 residues. Germline V gene sequence: CDR1 SNHLY, CDR2 FYNNEI. The germline V and J ends were trimmed by 8 bases and 7 bases, with 8 bases remaining between them. CDR3 in DNA: TGTGCCAGCCAGATGGTTGAAGCTTTCTTT. This translates into CASQMVEAFF.

This clone has just a few counts. V and J are TRBV5-1 and TRBJ2-3, with 8 bases identical to TRBD2. V dropped 7 bases and J dropped 2; count of bases not matched to a gene: 3. CDR3 length: 13 residues. From germline, CDR1 is SGHRS and CDR2 YFSETQ. This CDR3 is CASGSGNTDTQYF. In nucleotides, the CDR3 is TGCGCCAGCGGTAGCGGGAACACAGATACGCAGTATTTT.

This chain connects TRBV28 to TRBJ2-7; TRBD2 agrees at 8 bases. With 6 bases clipped from V and 7 bases from J, the junction kept 8 bases outside the gene matches. This CDR3 has 13 amino acids. CDR1 and CDR2 (germline): MDHEN, SYDVKM. The DNA of the CDR3 is TGTGCCAGCAGACCCCCCGGGAGGGAGGAGCAGTACTTC. It translates to CASRPPGREEQYF.

This clone was counted a few times. The J gene is TRBJ1-1, the V gene TRBV7-8, with D hard to call. Germline CDR1 is SGHVS and CDR2 is FQNEAQ. V lost 1 base to trimming and J lost 4 bases, with 13 bases between them. The CDR3 sequence is 15 residues long. This CDR3 reads CASSLGLVTTTEAFF. The DNA of the CDR3 is TGTGCCAGCAGCTTAGGCCTCGTTACGACCACTGAAGCTTTCTTT.

The genes are TRBV6-5 and TRBJ2-7; D is possibly TRBD2 (6 bases). The CDR3 has 16 amino acids. Germline CDR1 is MNHEY and CDR2 is SVGAGI. Trimming removed 0 bases at V and 12 bases at J, with 24 bases between. The CDR3 spells CASSYSNSPFSWRGYF. For the CDR3, the DNA is TGTGCCAGCAGTTACTCGAACAGCCCCTTCTCATGGAGGGGGTACTTC.